One and the same sample provided the 25 T cell receptor beta chains below, sequenced in a study of T cells expressing NK-cell markers. TCRdb re-called the 5' RACE reads and gives one entry per CDR3 protein, without DNA. Its listing shows about 260,000 distinct CDR3 sequences. The sequenced sample was blood T cells: a sorted CD56 or NKG2C T cell subset, CD4+ or CD8+ T cells, or bulk PBMC T cells (not recorded which). Source of these receptors: a woman between 18 and 69 years old in good health.

V gene TRBV6-5 combines with J gene TRBJ2-3. The CDR3 consists of 18 residues. Germline V gene data show CDR1 as MNHEY and CDR2 as SVGAGI. CDR3 protein: CASSYSIGKEPSTDTQYF.

CDR3 in amino acids: CASSWGDNVYNEQFF. The chain combines TRBV12-3 or TRBV12-4 with TRBJ2-1; no DNA is available, so the TRBD1 call from TCRdb remains unchecked. This CDR3 contains 15 residues.

The CDR3 is CASSVVQGTNTEAFF. The V and J genes are TRBV5-4 and TRBJ1-1; without DNA, the TCRdb call of TRBD1 cannot be checked. The CDR3 loop spans 15 amino acids. CDR1 is SGHNT and CDR2 is YYREEE in the germline V gene (reference sequence).

J is TRBJ2-5 and V is TRBV29-1; TCRdb reports TRBD1, a call that lacks DNA to check it against. The CDR3 is made up of 13 amino acids. Germline V CDR1 and CDR2: SQVTM, ANQGSEA. Here the CDR3 reads CSYGDRAGETQYF.

J is TRBJ1-1 and V is TRBV12-3 or TRBV12-4; the D call from TCRdb, TRBD1, cannot be confirmed without DNA. The CDR3 has 12 residues. The CDR3 sequence is CASSGQGTEAFF.

This chain joins TRBV29-1 and TRBJ2-7; TCRdb designates TRBD1, a call that cannot be tested without DNA. Per the germline V gene, CDR1 is SQVTM and CDR2 is ANQGSEA. CDR3 length: 16 residues. This chain's CDR3 is CSVGWVSGQGSYEQYF.

CDR3 residues: CASSRRQGLSGANVLTF. The V and J genes are TRBV7-9 and TRBJ2-6; no DNA is available, so the TRBD1 call from TCRdb remains unchecked. The CDR3 totals 17 residues. Germline V gives CDR1 SEHNR, CDR2 FQNEAQ (reference sequence).

The CDR3 loop is CASSIDRGPVNEQFF. The chain recombines TRBV19 with TRBJ2-1; the TRBD1 assignment by TCRdb is unverifiable without DNA. From germline, CDR1 is LNHDA and CDR2 SQIVND (reference sequence). This CDR3 has 15 residues.

The V and J genes are TRBV18 and TRBJ1-5; absent DNA, TCRdb's TRBD1 call cannot be checked. CDR3 size: 16 residues. The germline gives CDR1 KGHSH, CDR2 LQKENI. CDR3 region: CASSPGGREGFQPQHF.

This chain joins TRBV10-3 and TRBJ2-5; the D gene TCRdb calls, TRBD2, cannot be checked with no DNA. The CDR3 is made up of 16 amino acids. The germline V gene encodes CDR1 ENHRY and CDR2 SYGVKD. CDR3 sequence reads: CAIAPGMAGAGETQYF.

The chain recombines TRBV6-2 or TRBV6-3 with TRBJ2-7; TCRdb gives TRBD1 as the D gene, but with no DNA this cannot be confirmed. The germline V gene encodes CDR1 MNHEY and CDR2 SVGEGT. The length of the CDR3 is 15 residues. CDR3 sequence reads: CASSLGTGPSYEQYF.

This chain uses TRBV10-3 with TRBJ1-1. Germline assignment: CDR1 ENHRY and CDR2 SYGVKD. The CDR3 totals 11 residues. CDR3 protein: CAISVGTEAFF.

The CDR3 protein is CASSSPRGRSYEQYF. This chain uses TRBV28 with TRBJ2-7; checking the TCRdb D call of TRBD1 is not possible without DNA. The CDR3 length is 15 residues. CDR1 and CDR2 (germline): MDHEN, SYDVKM.

The chain couples TRBV7-3 to TRBJ2-1; checking the TCRdb D call of TRBD1 is not possible without DNA. The CDR3 has 14 residues. Germline loops: CDR1 SGHTA, CDR2 FQGTGA. CDR3 in amino acids: CASSFYVSSGVQFF.

This chain connects TRBV20-1 to TRBJ2-7; TCRdb lists TRBD2, though no DNA is available to test this call. The CDR3 totals 14 residues. Germline-derived CDR1 and CDR2 are DFQATT and SNEGSKA (reference sequence). CDR3 loop: CSVTPSGSSYEQYF.

This chain links TRBV20-1 with TRBJ1-5; no DNA is available, so the TRBD1 call from TCRdb remains unchecked. The CDR3 is 14 residues long. In germline, CDR1 is DFQATT, CDR2 SNEGSKA (reference sequence). The CDR3 reads CSASRSAGDQPQHF.

The chain links TRBV7-6 to TRBJ2-5; the D call from TCRdb, TRBD2, cannot be confirmed without DNA. Looked up from germline, CDR1 is SGHVS and CDR2 is FNYEAQ. The CDR3 is 14 residues long. CDR3 sequence reads: CASSRGVDQETQYF.

The CDR3 is CASTPVLWGTKYEQYF. The rearrangement uses TRBV6-1 and TRBJ2-7; checking the TCRdb D call of TRBD1 is not possible without DNA. This CDR3 spans 16 amino acids. Per germline, CDR1 MNHNS and CDR2 SASEGT.

The CDR3 reads CASSTGQETQYF. The chain has TRBV7-3 and TRBJ2-5; the D call of TRBD1 rests on TCRdb alone, since no DNA is present to check it. Germline V lookup: CDR1 SGHTA, CDR2 FQGTGA. The CDR3 runs 12 residues.

This chain joins TRBV12-3 or TRBV12-4 and TRBJ2-3; absent DNA, TCRdb's TRBD2 call cannot be checked. This CDR3 has 15 amino acids. The CDR3 reads CASSTGRAHTDTQYF.

This sequence joins TRBV20-1 and TRBJ2-1. The CDR3 extends over 13 amino acids. CDR1 is DFQATT and CDR2 is SNEGSKA in the germline V gene (reference sequence). Here the CDR3 reads CSAKGLALNEQFF.

The chain uses TRBV27 and TRBJ2-6. Per germline, CDR1 MNHEY and CDR2 SMNVEV (reference sequence). This CDR3 contains 15 residues. The CDR3 sequence: CASSLTYSGANVLTF.

The V and J genes are TRBV7-9 and TRBJ2-1; TCRdb names TRBD1, which stays unverified in the absence of DNA. The CDR3 is 16 residues long. Germline V gene sequence: CDR1 SEHNR, CDR2 FQNEAQ (reference sequence). The CDR3 reads CASSYAADRPHNEQFF.

The chain carries TRBV18 and TRBJ1-6. This CDR3 region has 15 residues. Germline loops: CDR1 KGHSH, CDR2 LQKENI. CDR3 residues: CASSPVPGYNSPLHF.

The chain uses TRBV4-2 and TRBJ1-3. CDR1 LGHNA and CDR2 YNFKEQ come from the germline V gene. This CDR3 contains 15 residues. CDR3: CASSQDWSSGNTIYF.